The source of this TCR beta chain is a study of blood T cell repertoires in COVID-19. CDR3 size: 13 residues. The V gene's germline CDR1 is MDHEN and CDR2 SYDVKM. Trimming took off 8 bases at V and 1 base at J, with 12 bases between the two ends. Sequencing used immunoSEQ multiplex PCR; TCRdb keeps in-frame clones, though not all of them. Here the sample spans fewer than 300,000 clones, about nine tenths being singletons. The chain recombines TRBV28 with TRBJ2-7; the D gene is possibly TRBD1 (5 bases). The sequenced material came from PBMCs or T cells enriched from blood (not recorded which). This sequence originates from a woman in her forties with acute COVID-19. CDR3 in DNA: TGTGCCAGCTATTCAGGACATTCCTACGAGCAGTACTTC. It encodes CASYSGHSYEQYF.